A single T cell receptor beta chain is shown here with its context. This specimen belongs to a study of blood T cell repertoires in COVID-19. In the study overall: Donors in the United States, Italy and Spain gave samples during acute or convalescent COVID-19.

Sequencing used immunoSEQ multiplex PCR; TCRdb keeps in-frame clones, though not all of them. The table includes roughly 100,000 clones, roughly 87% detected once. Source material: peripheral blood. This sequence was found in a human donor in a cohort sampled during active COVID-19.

The CDR3 here is CASSRTWGADEQFF. The CDR3 bases are TGTGCCAGTAGTAGGACGTGGGGAGCCGATGAGCAGTTCTTC. The rearrangement links TRBV19 to TRBJ2-1; tentatively, D is TRBD2 (5 bases). This CDR3 is 14 amino acids long. The V gene lost 4 bases and the J gene lost 8 bases, with 15 bases spanning the gap. The germline V gene has CDR1 LNHDA and CDR2 SQIVND (reference sequence).